This entry describes one TCR beta chain. The data originate from a study of CD8 T cells in Susac syndrome. V was shortened by 4 bases and J by 0 bases, with 7 bases between the two germline ends. The germline V gene encodes CDR1 MNHNS and CDR2 SASEGT. The CDR3 spans 15 residues. Sequencing of TCR beta was performed on blood CD8+ and CD4+ T cells. Random hexamers primed reverse transcription of about 0.45 to 1 ug RNA. TCRdb redid the calling of the immunoSEQ multiplex PCR reads with MiXCR, one entry per CDR3 protein. This table has some 80,000 distinct CDR3 sequences, over 90% appearing once. The TCR was taken from a human donor in good health. The chain employs TRBV6-1 and TRBJ2-6; no definite D call. The source material was CD8+ T cells from PBMCs. The DNA for the CDR3 is TGTGCCAGCAGTGTACACGCCTCTGGGGCCAACGTCCTGACTTTC. Its translation: CASSVHASGANVLTF.